The TCR beta chain under discussion was sequenced for a study of T cell repertoires in cytomegalovirus infection. Across the study: CMV infection and matching HLA type were both indicated by public TCR beta signatures.

TCRdb re-analysed the reads in MiXCR, keeping a single row per CDR3 protein. Here the sample spans about 830,000 distinct CDR3 sequences, approximately 30% being singletons. Study results and caveats: Public TCR beta family frequency separated CMV-and-HLA carriers, including in an independent cohort. Ex vivo responses were dominated by HLA-C-restricted CMV-specific TCR beta clonotypes.

This clonotype was recorded a few times. Antigen specificity is unknown. This CDR3 is 18 amino acids long. Germline CDR1 and CDR2: SGHVS and FQNEAQ. The V end was cut by 4 bases, the J end by 1 base, with 22 bases between. This material consisted of cultured CD8+ T cells from PBMCs, taken from culture after CMV antigen stimulation. This clonotype originated in a human donor in good health (CMV status not recorded). Some clones in this sample may be carry-over from other donors' samples. The rearrangement uses TRBV7-8 and TRBJ1-1; weak D call: TRBD1 (6 bases). The CDR3 here is CASSSTLTGYGGNTEAFF. The CDR3, as DNA: TGTGCCAGCAGCTCAACGCTAACAGGGTACGGAGGGAACACTGAAGCTTTCTTT.